This is a list of T cell receptor beta chains from one sample in a study of T-cell reconstitution after alpha-beta-depleted transplantation in children. Using its own MiXCR run on the PCR reads, TCRdb lists one record per CDR3 protein. The sample includes around 500,000 distinct CDR3 sequences, around 13% of them seen just once. The material sequenced was PBMCs from the stem cell graft donor, taken from the stem cell graft. The receptors were gathered from a human donor who donated a stem cell graft to a child with combined immunodeficiency. Both conserved end residues are part of each CDR3. The D gene is left open where the match is weak. Rows give clone size only sometimes, using once, few, many, or a class for an expanded clone.

v_call,clone_size,j_call,d_call,cdr3_nt,cdr3_aa
TRBV2,.,TRBJ1-1,.,TGTGCCAGCAGAGGGGACGGGCGAAGTTGGACTGAAGCTTTCTTT,CASRGDGRSWTEAFF
TRBV13,few,TRBJ2-1,.,TGTGCCAGCAGCCCCTCGGACTACAATGAGCAGTTCTTC,CASSPSDYNEQFF
TRBV14,.,TRBJ2-7,.,TGTGCCAGCAGCCCCGATTTCCAGGCAACCTACGAGCAGTACTTC,CASSPDFQATYEQYF
TRBV4-3,few,TRBJ2-1,TRBD1,TGCGCCAGCAGCCAAGAAATCACAGGGGGCTTTAGGTTCTTC,CASSQEITGGFRFF
TRBV6-2/TRBV6-3,many,TRBJ2-1,.,TGTGCCAGCAGTTACCTAGGCCAAAGGGCCTACAATGAGCAGTTCTTC,CASSYLGQRAYNEQFF
TRBV24-1,few,TRBJ2-1,TRBD1,TGTGCCACCAGTGATCTAGGGGGCGAGGGTTTCGGTGAGCAGTTCTTC,CATSDLGGEGFGEQFF
TRBV14,few,TRBJ2-1,.,TGTGCCAGCAGCCAAGGGCCGGGAATAAGCGACAATGAGCAGTTCTTC,CASSQGPGISDNEQFF
TRBV29-1,.,TRBJ2-3,TRBD2,TGCAGCGTTGCTGGCGGGGGGGCAACAGATACGCAGTATTTT,CSVAGGGATDTQYF
TRBV12-3/TRBV12-4,many,TRBJ2-7,TRBD1,TGTGCCAGCAGTTTAGTTGGGACAGGAGGCCACGAGCAGTACTTC,CASSLVGTGGHEQYF
TRBV20-1,many,TRBJ2-5,TRBD2,TGCAGTGCTAAACCCTGGACTAGCGGGAGTGGGGAGACCCAGTACTTC,CSAKPWTSGSGETQYF
TRBV12-3/TRBV12-4,many,TRBJ1-5,.,TGTGCCAGCAGTTTGGGGAAGGTTGGTCAGCCCCAGCATTTT,CASSLGKVGQPQHF
TRBV27,few,TRBJ2-2,TRBD2,TGTGCCAGCAGTTCCAATCCTAGCGGGAGGATAGCCGGGGAGCTGTTTTTT,CASSSNPSGRIAGELFF
TRBV29-1,many,TRBJ2-2,.,TGCAGCGTTGAAAGCACCGGGGAGCTGTTTTTT,CSVESTGELFF
TRBV11-1,.,TRBJ2-7,.,TGTGCCAGCAGCTTAGGCCCGGGGGCCGAGCAGTACTTC,CASSLGPGAEQYF
TRBV30,many,TRBJ2-7,.,TGTGCCTGGAGTGTACTAGGCGGCGAGCAGTACTTC,CAWSVLGGEQYF
TRBV7-2,many,TRBJ2-5,TRBD2,TGTGCCAGCAGCCCTGCTAGCGGGGGGGCCCAGTACTTC,CASSPASGGAQYF
TRBV5-1,.,TRBJ2-2,.,TGCGCCAGCAGCCAAAGAAGACAGCCTAACACCGGGGAGCTGTTTTTT,CASSQRRQPNTGELFF
TRBV6-5,.,TRBJ2-2,TRBD2,TGTGCCAGCAGTTACCTAGCGGGAGGGGACACCGGGGAGCTGTTTTTT,CASSYLAGGDTGELFF
TRBV20-1,.,TRBJ1-3,.,TGCAGTGCTAGAGGCTTCGGGGTGATCCCTGGAAACACCATATATTTT,CSARGFGVIPGNTIYF
TRBV11-2,few,TRBJ2-7,TRBD2,TGTGCCAGCAGCTTACGGGGAGGGGGACTAGCGGTAACGCAGTACTTC,CASSLRGGGLAVTQYF
TRBV20-1,.,TRBJ2-6,TRBD1,TGCAGTGCTAGAGATAGGGCAGGGGGCGCGAGGGGGGCCAACGTCCTGACTTTC,CSARDRAGGARGANVLTF
TRBV6-1,.,TRBJ2-3,TRBD2,TGTGCCAGCGGACTTCGGGGGGGCGATGGGGATACGCAGTATTTT,CASGLRGGDGDTQYF